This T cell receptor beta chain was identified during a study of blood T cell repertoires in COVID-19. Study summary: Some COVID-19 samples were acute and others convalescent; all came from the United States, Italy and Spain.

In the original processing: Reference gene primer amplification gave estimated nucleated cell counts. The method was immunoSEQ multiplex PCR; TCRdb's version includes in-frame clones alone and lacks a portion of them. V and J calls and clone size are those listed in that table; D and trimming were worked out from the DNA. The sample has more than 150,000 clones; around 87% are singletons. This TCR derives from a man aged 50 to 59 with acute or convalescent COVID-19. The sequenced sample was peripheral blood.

In DNA form, the CDR3 reads TGCGCCAGCAGCCTGGACAGGGCCTACAATGAGCAGTTCTTC. Translated, it gives CASSLDRAYNEQFF. This rearrangement joins TRBV5-1 to TRBJ2-1, with 8 bases fitting TRBD1. Germline-derived CDR1 and CDR2 are SGHRS and YFSETQ. V dropped 4 bases and J dropped 2; count of bases not matched to a gene: 2. The CDR3 sequence is 14 residues long.